This note documents a single T cell receptor beta chain sequence. No antigen is known for it. The data are from a study of OX40 agonist ivuxolimab in advanced cancers. For the study at large: The patients' treatment was ivuxolimab, an agonistic anti-OX40 (CD134) antibody.

Exclusion of a patient followed from autoimmune disease history or systemic immunosuppression. Overall study findings and caveats: At doses 0.1 to 3.0 mg/kg, CD4+ and CD8+ clones expanded. The average count of expanded clones was higher among CD8+ T cells than among CD4+.

Clones were sequenced by immunoSEQ multiplex PCR, and TCRdb holds only the in-frame ones, with some missing. This repertoire shows around 72,000 clones, nearly 90% found once; its top ten account for approximately 10%. The input for sequencing was CD4+ or CD8+ T cells sorted from blood, taken in a trial of the OX40 agonist ivuxolimab. The sequence derives from an adult with an advanced solid tumor such as melanoma, head and neck, liver or kidney cancer.

The CDR3 here is CASSLGSGIRVETQYF. The CDR3 DNA follows: TGTGCCAGCAGCTTAGGGTCCGGGATCAGAGTGGAGACCCAGTACTTC. The chain carries TRBV7-9 and TRBJ2-5, with a possible D match to TRBD2 (5 bases). CDR1 is SEHNR, CDR2 FQNEAQ, per germline (reference sequence). Trimming shortened V by 1 base and J by 5 bases, and 17 bases separated the two germline ends. This CDR3 is built from 16 residues.